The 22 T cell receptor beta chains given below trace back to one sample, sequenced in a study of T cells in Graves' hyperthyroidism and ophthalmopathy (dated 2019 in TCRdb). The method behind the library was multiplex PCR. Instrument used: Illumina HiSeq 2000. Amplification of TCR beta CDR3 regions was carried out from RNA transcripts. For the first round of RT-PCR on the TCR CDR3, the HTBI primer set was used together with the Qiagen OneStep RT-PCR kit. TCRdb handled the public reads itself, with Q25 trimming in fastp and clone calling in MiXCR, and kept productive beta chains. A single entry per CDR3 protein holds the most common genes and DNA from its merged rows. A total of under 250,000 distinct CDR3 sequences appear in this sample, around 26% of them only once. Roughly a third of the sample comes from the top ten. The source material was blood. The receptors come from a woman aged 40 to 50 with Graves' ophthalmopathy.

This clonotype was seen more than once but under ten times. V gene TRBV30 combines with J gene TRBJ2-5, with D possibly matching TRBD1 (6 bases). The ends were cut back, 3 bases at V and 4 bases at J, with 15 bases in the middle. Germline V lookup: CDR1 GTSNPN, CDR2 SVGIG (reference sequence). The CDR3 is 14 residues long. The CDR3 DNA reads TGTGCCTGGAGGGCTAACAGGGTTGGAGAGACCCAGTACTTC. Residues: CAWRANRVGETQYF.

This clonotype was recorded only once. A junction boundary mismatches the germline segment, possibly from a read error. The V call is TRBV12-3 or TRBV12-4, the J call TRBJ2-2; TRBD1 is a possible D gene (6 bases). The length of the CDR3 is 16 residues. This chain's CDR3 is CASSPGQIFLTGELFF. As DNA, the CDR3 is TGTGCCAGCAGTCCCGGACAGATTTTCCTTACCGGGGAGCTGTTCTTT.

The J gene is TRBJ2-5, the V gene TRBV6-2 or TRBV6-3, with no clear D. Per germline, CDR1 MNHEY and CDR2 SVGEGT. The CDR3 runs to 14 residues. V was clipped by 2 bases and J by 4 bases, with 11 bases between them. The CDR3 region is CASSYETSLETQYF. CDR3 in DNA: TGTGCCAGCAGTTACGAGACAAGCTTAGAGACCCAGTACTTC.

This clonotype was seen repeatedly, ten times or more. CDR3: CSARDGTSGPTGELFF. The CDR3 DNA reads as TGCAGTGCTAGAGACGGGACTAGCGGACCAACCGGGGAGCTGTTTTTT. This chain connects TRBV20-1 to TRBJ2-2, with 11 bases that match TRBD2. V gave up 0 bases and J gave up 5 bases; unmatched junction bases: 5. Germline assignment: CDR1 DFQATT and CDR2 SNEGSKA (reference sequence). This CDR3 has 16 amino acids.

Many counts were recorded for this clonotype. This sequence joins TRBV9 and TRBJ2-7, with 8 positions matching TRBD1. The V gene's germline CDR1 is SGDLS and CDR2 YYNGEE. Losses at the gene ends were 4 bases for V and 0 bases for J; bases not matched to a gene: 6. There are 15 residues in the CDR3. In DNA form, the CDR3 reads TGTGCCAGCAGCCAGGGACAGGCGTACTCCTACGAGCAGTACTTC. This gives the protein CASSQGQAYSYEQYF. Full variable domain (rest looked up from reference TRBV9 and TRBJ2-7): DSGVTQTPKHLITATGQRVTLRCSPRSGDLSVYWYQQSLDQGLQFLIQYYNGEERAKGNILERFSAQQFPDLHSELNLSSLELGDSALYFCASSQGQAYSYEQYFGPGTRLTVT.

This clonotype was recorded many times. The V call is TRBV7-8, the J call TRBJ1-5; 7 nucleotides align to TRBD1. CDR3 size: 17 residues. V trimming: 5 bases; J trimming: 4 bases; junction bases outside the gene matches: 14. Per germline, CDR1 SGHVS and CDR2 FQNEAQ. CDR3 protein: CASSPGGKHEFNQPQHF. The CDR3 bases are TGTGCCAGCAGCCCAGGGGGAAAACACGAATTTAATCAGCCCCAGCATTTT.

This clonotype was seen repeatedly, ten times or more. CDR3 nucleotide sequence: TGTGCCAGCAGCTGGATCGCTGAAGAGACCCAGTACTTC. It translates to CASSWIAEETQYF. V gene TRBV6-1 combines with J gene TRBJ2-5; D is uncertain. V was clipped by 6 bases and J by 3 bases, with 11 bases between them. The CDR3 spans 13 residues. The V gene's germline CDR1 is MNHNS and CDR2 SASEGT.

This chain connects TRBV4-1 to TRBJ2-7; TRBD1 is a possible D gene (5 bases). V was pared by 3 bases and J by 4 bases, with 13 bases between. The CDR3 contains 14 residues. Germline V gene lookup returns CDR1 MGHRA and CDR2 YSYEKL. The CDR3 DNA is TGCGCCAGCAGCCATGGTCAGGGTGGGTACGAGCAGTACTTC. Its protein is CASSHGQGGYEQYF.

The sample holds many counts of this clonotype. The chain carries TRBV7-2 and TRBJ2-2; D is unresolved. This CDR3 has 14 residues. Germline-derived CDR1 and CDR2 are SGHTA and FQGNSA. V lost 5 bases to trimming and J lost 8 bases, with 15 bases between them. Here the CDR3 reads CASSVRRTSGELFF. The CDR3 DNA reads as TGTGCCAGCAGCGTCCGACGAACCTCGGGGGAGCTGTTTTTT.

This clonotype has a count of ten or more. The chain joins TRBV5-8 to TRBJ2-4, with 9 bases lining up with TRBD1. The germline gives CDR1 SGHTS, CDR2 YDEGEE. The CDR3 spans 17 residues. The junction had 7 bases not matched to a gene; V was cut back by 0 bases and J by 3 bases. This CDR3 reads CASSLAFGTGFKNIQYF. The CDR3 region has the DNA TGTGCCAGCAGCTTGGCCTTCGGGACAGGGTTCAAAAACATTCAGTACTTC.

The sample holds many counts of this clonotype. The rearrangement joins TRBV2 to TRBJ2-5, with 12 bases fitting TRBD2. The CDR3 spans 17 residues. Germline V gene lookup returns CDR1 SNHLY and CDR2 FYNNEI. V shed 4 bases, J shed 4 bases, and the junction held 10 bases outside the gene matches. CDR3: CASSGASGRALPETQYF. DNA of the CDR3: TGTGCCAGCAGTGGGGCTAGCGGGAGGGCCTTACCAGAGACCCAGTACTTC.

This clonotype was counted at least ten times. The chain has TRBV7-9 and TRBJ2-5; 11 nucleotides agree with TRBD1. This CDR3 is 14 amino acids long. Germline assignment: CDR1 SEHNR and CDR2 FQNEAQ (reference sequence). With V trimmed by 6 bases and J by 5 bases, 5 bases remained unmatched. The CDR3 DNA reads TGTGCCAGCAGTCGGACAGGGGGCTGGGAGACCCAGTACTTC. It codes for CASSRTGGWETQYF.

This clonotype has a count of ten or more. The chain employs TRBV28 and TRBJ2-7; no firm D call. This CDR3 region has 15 residues. Looked up from germline, CDR1 is MDHEN and CDR2 is SYDVKM. Trimming shortened V by 2 bases and J by 2 bases, and 13 bases separated the two germline ends. Written as DNA, the CDR3 is TGTGCCAGCAGTTTAACTCTCTATGGGACCTACGAGCAGTACTTC. Translating it yields CASSLTLYGTYEQYF.

This clonotype has at least ten counts. This chain links TRBV7-3 with TRBJ2-2; a weak D match, TRBD1 (6 bases). V lost 5 bases and J 5 bases, leaving 12 bases between the germline ends. The CDR3 length is 14 residues. Per the germline V gene, CDR1 is SGHTA and CDR2 is FQGTGA. CDR3 nucleotides: TGTGCCAGCAGCCGACAGGCGCCGACCGGGGAGCTGTTTTTT. Its protein is CASSRQAPTGELFF.

This clonotype was detected many times. V is TRBV30 and J is TRBJ2-7; 7 bases map to TRBD2. The CDR3 length is 13 residues. Germline V gene data show CDR1 as GTSNPN and CDR2 as SVGIG (reference sequence). J was trimmed by 4 bases and V by 4 bases; bases with no gene match: 7. The CDR3 nucleotides read TGTGCCTGGAACGGCGGGAGACAGTACGAGCAGTACTTC. It translates to CAWNGGRQYEQYF. Complete variable domain (other parts from reference TRBV30 and TRBJ2-7): SQTIHQWPATLVQPVGSPLSLECTVEGTSNPNLYWYRQAAGRGLQLLFYSVGIGQISSEVPQNLSASRPQDRQFILSSKKLLLSDSGFYLCAWNGGRQYEQYFGPGTRLTVT.

The chain employs TRBV24-1 and TRBJ2-5, with a possible D match to TRBD1 (6 bases). CDR3 length equals 18 residues. V lost 8 bases to trimming and J lost 1 base, with 25 bases between them. Germline assignment: CDR1 KGHDR and CDR2 SFDVKD. CDR3 nucleotides: TGTGCCACCACCGAATCCATGGACAGTTCTCTAACCCAAGAGACCCAGTACTTC. This encodes CATTESMDSSLTQETQYF.

This clonotype was observed at least ten times. This rearrangement joins TRBV18 to TRBJ2-7; D unclear. This CDR3 has 14 residues. Per germline, CDR1 KGHSH and CDR2 LQKENI. Trimming removed 0 bases from V and 7 bases from J, with 13 bases in between. CDR3 residues: CASSPPLLSGEQYF. DNA of the CDR3: TGTGCCAGCTCACCACCCCTACTATCCGGAGAGCAGTACTTC.

This clonotype came up a few times. The rearrangement joins TRBV19 to TRBJ2-4; 7 nucleotides line up with TRBD2. The ends lost 7 bases at V and 7 bases at J; junction bases unmatched: 4. The CDR3 covers 12 residues. From germline, CDR1 is LNHDA and CDR2 SQIVND (reference sequence). The CDR3: CASKASGNIQYF. The CDR3 DNA reads TGTGCCAGTAAGGCTAGCGGTAACATTCAGTACTTC.

This clonotype was seen repeatedly, ten times or more. The gene calls are TRBV5-1 and TRBJ2-7; unclear D gene. Trimming removed 4 bases from V and 9 bases from J, with 20 bases in between. The CDR3 extends over 14 amino acids. CDR1 and CDR2 (germline): SGHRS, YFSETQ. The CDR3 region is CASSLGRGGDGQYF. In nucleotides, the CDR3 is TGCGCCAGCAGCCTTGGACGAGGTGGAGACGGGCAGTACTTC.

On this clonotype: Germline is not matched at one junction end, which may reflect a read error. The J gene is TRBJ1-2, the V gene TRBV30; a possible D gene is TRBD1 (5 bases). The germline gives CDR1 GTSNPN, CDR2 SVGIG (reference sequence). The CDR3 loop spans 13 amino acids. CDR3 nucleotides: TGTACCTGGAACCTTGACAGATCCTATGGCTACACCTTC. Amino acid sequence: CTWNLDRSYGYTF.

This clonotype appeared many times. V and J are TRBV28 and TRBJ1-5; D gene unclear. V was clipped by 10 bases and J by 2 bases, with 9 bases between them. CDR1 MDHEN and CDR2 SYDVKM come from the germline V gene. The CDR3 length is 12 residues. The CDR3 loop reads CATQWGNQPQHF. In DNA form, the CDR3 reads TGTGCCACCCAGTGGGGCAATCAGCCCCAGCATTTT.

Notes on this clonotype: The junction does not match germline at one end; this may be a read error. The rearrangement links TRBV6-5 to TRBJ2-7; TRBD1 or TRBD2 may be the D gene (6 bases each). The CDR3 is 16 residues long. Germline CDR1 and CDR2: MNHEY and SVGAGI. CDR3 residues: CASSLRDKIFSYEQSF. CDR3 nucleotide sequence: TGTGCCAGCAGTTTGCGGGACAAGATTTTTTCCTACGAGCAGTCCTTC.